What follows are 21 T cell receptor beta chains derived from one specimen sequenced in a study of human T cells and chemical hapten exposure. This sample's time point: patch test 1, 2 weeks after DPC sensitization. Indicated treatment: therapeutic diphenylcyclopropenone sensitization with weekly scalp DPC. TCRdb reprocessed the RACE reads with MiXCR, giving one entry per CDR3 protein. This table has 150,000 to 200,000 distinct CDR3 sequences, about 15% appearing once. The sample in question was whole blood, obtained in connection with sensitization to the hapten diphenylcyclopropenone (DPC). All receptors derive from a woman between 25 and 40 years old with alopecia areata. Some clones in this sample may be carry-over from other donors' samples.

This clonotype was detected ten times or more. The V call is TRBV28, the J call TRBJ1-6, with 7 bases fitting TRBD1. Germline CDR1 MDHEN, CDR2 SYDVKM. The CDR3 has 15 amino acids. J was trimmed by 5 bases and V by 6 bases; bases with no gene match: 7. The CDR3 here is CASSPTGPDNSPLHF. CDR3 coding DNA: TGTGCCAGCAGCCCGACAGGGCCTGATAATTCACCCCTCCACTTT. Supplemented by reference TRBV28 and TRBJ1-6, the full variable domain reads DVKVTQSSRYLVKRTGEKVFLECVQDMDHENMFWYRQDPGLGLRLIYFSYDVKMKEKGDIPEGYSVSREKKERFSLILESASTNQTSMYLCASSPTGPDNSPLHFGNGTRLTVT.

This clonotype was seen a handful of times. The gene calls are TRBV12-3 or TRBV12-4 and TRBJ2-7; TRBD2 matches at 12 bases. This CDR3 has 14 amino acids. V gave up 4 bases and J gave up 3 bases; unmatched junction bases: 1. The CDR3 protein is CASSSGLAGYEQYF. CDR3 nucleotides: TGTGCCAGCAGTTCGGGACTAGCGGGCTACGAGCAGTACTTC.

As concerns this clonotype: A clone one base away is much larger, so this may be a read error. The genes are TRBV21-1 and TRBJ2-4; the table's D call TRBD1 went unverified against the DNA. TRBV21-1 is a pseudogene segment. There are 19 residues in the CDR3. The CDR3, as DNA: TGTGCCAGCGGTACCACAGGGGGCGGCGGGGGCCCTAGCAAAAACATTCAGTACTTC. It specifies CASGTTGGGGGPSKNIQYF.

This clonotype was found once. The chain uses TRBV4-1 and TRBJ2-2, with D perhaps matching TRBD1 (5 bases). CDR1 and CDR2 from the germline V gene are MGHRA and YSYEKL. This CDR3 comprises 15 residues. Trimming removed 8 bases from V and 2 bases from J, with 15 bases in between. Written as DNA, the CDR3 is TGCGCCAGCGGGGCGTTCCCCGCCAACACCGGGGAGCTGTTTTTT. Protein sequence: CASGAFPANTGELFF.

The chain joins TRBV7-2 to TRBJ2-7; D gene uncertain. This CDR3 comprises 14 residues. Germline loops: CDR1 SGHTA, CDR2 FQGNSA. The germline V and J ends were trimmed by 5 bases and 2 bases, with 13 bases remaining between them. The CDR3 DNA follows: TGTGCCAGCAGCAAGCGACAAGCCACCTACGAGCAGTACTTC. Amino acids: CASSKRQATYEQYF.

This clonotype was recorded many times. The chain is built from TRBV4-1 and TRBJ1-2, with D tentatively TRBD1 (5 bases). Germline CDR1 and CDR2: MGHRA and YSYEKL. V was shortened by 3 bases and J by 6 bases, with 23 bases between the two germline ends. This CDR3 has 17 residues. The CDR3 sequence is CASSHSGTALGRDGYTF. In DNA form, the CDR3 reads TGCGCCAGCAGCCACTCCGGGACCGCCTTGGGGCGTGATGGCTACACCTTC.

Remarks on this clonotype: This may be a read error, as it is one base from a much larger clone. This chain connects TRBV6-2 or TRBV6-3 to TRBJ2-1, with D possibly called TRBD1 or TRBD2 (5 bases each). V shed 6 bases and J shed 2 bases, with 14 bases lying between them. Per germline, CDR1 MNHEY and CDR2 SVGEGT. The CDR3 is 15 residues long. The CDR3 nucleotides read TGTGCCAGCAGCCCCTTAACGGGACCCTACAATGAGCAGTTCTTC. This gives the protein CASSPLTGPYNEQFF.

This clonotype appeared a few times. J is TRBJ2-2 and V is TRBV12-3 or TRBV12-4; D is perhaps TRBD1 or TRBD2 (5 bases each). Deletions cut 1 base from V and 1 base from J, with 13 bases between. The CDR3 runs 17 residues. CDR3: CASSLGVGTVNTGELFF. The CDR3 region has the DNA TGTGCCAGCAGTTTAGGGGTAGGGACGGTGAACACCGGGGAGCTGTTTTTT.

This clonotype was seen more than once but under ten times. The rearrangement uses TRBV28 and TRBJ2-1; D is unresolved. Looked up from germline, CDR1 is MDHEN and CDR2 is SYDVKM. The CDR3 runs to 12 residues. The V gene lost 6 bases and the J gene lost 7 bases, with 10 bases spanning the gap. CDR3 sequence (DNA): TGTGCCAGCAGGGTGTGGAGTAATGAGCAGTTCTTC. Its protein is CASRVWSNEQFF.

This clonotype has only a few counts. This chain joins TRBV12-3 or TRBV12-4 and TRBJ1-5, with 7 bases lining up with TRBD1. CDR3 size: 16 residues. Trimming took 6 bases from V and 2 from J; bases not matched to a gene: 10. CDR3 region: CASSPTGAFGNQPQHF. The CDR3 DNA follows: TGTGCCAGCAGCCCTACAGGGGCTTTCGGCAATCAGCCCCAGCATTTT.

This clonotype was recorded many times. The chain employs TRBV10-1 and TRBJ2-1, with 7 bases fitting TRBD1. This CDR3 region has 14 residues. The ends lost 4 bases at V and 9 bases at J; junction bases unmatched: 9. The germline V gene encodes CDR1 WNHNN and CDR2 SYGVQD (reference sequence). CDR3 nucleotides: TGCGCCAGCAGTGCCTGGACAGGACAGCGTGAGCAGTTCTTC. Amino acids: CASSAWTGQREQFF.

The CDR3 nucleotides are TGTGCCAGCAGCCTCATAGGAGGGAATGAGCAGTTCTTC. Encoded protein: CASSLIGGNEQFF. The rearrangement joins TRBV5-4 to TRBJ2-1; D is perhaps TRBD2 (6 bases). The CDR3 consists of 13 residues. V was shortened by 4 bases and J by 7 bases, with 12 bases between the two germline ends. Germline-derived CDR1 and CDR2 are SGHNT and YYREEE (reference sequence).

This sequence joins TRBV18 and TRBJ1-6; 8 bases are a match to TRBD1. This CDR3 region has 18 residues. Germline loops: CDR1 KGHSH, CDR2 LQKENI. Germline trimming cut 3 bases from V and 0 bases from J; bases unmatched to any gene: 7. The CDR3 is CASSPIGQGSSYNSPLHF. DNA of the CDR3: TGTGCCAGCTCACCCATCGGACAGGGAAGCTCCTATAATTCACCCCTCCACTTT.

The chain combines TRBV20-1 with TRBJ2-5, with 7 bases lining up with TRBD2. The CDR3 loop spans 14 amino acids. J lost 5 bases, V lost 6 bases, and 12 bases had no gene match. Per germline, CDR1 DFQATT and CDR2 SNEGSKA (reference sequence). CDR3 nucleotides: TGCAGTGCATCATGGGCGCGGGGGAAGGAGACCCAGTACTTC. Encoded protein: CSASWARGKETQYF.

The genes are TRBV5-1 and TRBJ2-7; D ambiguous. The length of the CDR3 is 18 residues. Germline V gene sequence: CDR1 SGHRS, CDR2 YFSETQ. V lost 4 bases, J lost 0 bases, and 23 bases lay in between. The chain's CDR3 is CASSPDPGRSKSSYEQYF. For the CDR3, the DNA is TGCGCCAGCAGCCCCGACCCGGGCAGGTCCAAAAGCTCCTACGAGCAGTACTTC. The full variable domain, with the rest looked up from reference TRBV5-1 and TRBJ2-7, is KAGVTQTPRYLIKTRGQQVTLSCSPISGHRSVSWYQQTPGQGLQFLFEYFSETQRNKGNFPGRFSGRQFSNSRSEMNVSTLELGDSALYLCASSPDPGRSKSSYEQYFGPGTRLTVT.

In its sample, this clonotype was seen many times. The chain carries TRBV12-3 or TRBV12-4 and TRBJ2-5; 7 bases line up with TRBD1. This CDR3 comprises 15 residues. Trimming cost V 6 bases and J 0 bases; bases outside gene matches: 7. CDR3 coding DNA: TGTGCCAGCAGGCCGGGACAGACGTACCAAGAGACCCAGTACTTC. This encodes CASRPGQTYQETQYF.

This sequence joins TRBV20-1 and TRBJ2-7, with a tentative D call TRBD1 (5 bases). CDR1 and CDR2 (germline): DFQATT, SNEGSKA (reference sequence). The CDR3 sequence is 11 residues long. Trimming pared 6 bases from V and 7 bases from J, leaving 13 bases between. Here the CDR3 reads CSAGQVREQYF. The CDR3 nucleotides read TGCAGTGCGGGGCAAGTTCGGGAGCAGTACTTC.

This chain links TRBV5-1 with TRBJ2-3; a possible D gene is TRBD2 (5 bases). V was pared by 6 bases and J by 4 bases, with 15 bases between. The germline V gene encodes CDR1 SGHRS and CDR2 YFSETQ. This CDR3 contains 14 residues. CDR3 region: CASTFLNGADTQYF. CDR3 DNA sequence: TGCGCCAGCACCTTTTTGAACGGGGCAGATACGCAGTATTTT.

This clonotype came up a few times. The chain is built from TRBV30 and TRBJ2-4; 7 nucleotides match TRBD2. Losses at the gene ends were 1 base for V and 0 bases for J; bases not matched to a gene: 6. The germline gives CDR1 GTSNPN, CDR2 SVGIG (reference sequence). The CDR3 totals 16 residues. CDR3 bases: TGTGCCTGGAGTGATAGCGGGCGGCTAGCCAAAAACATTCAGTACTTC. Translating gives CAWSDSGRLAKNIQYF.

The table lists this clonotype with a few counts. The chain employs TRBV5-1 and TRBJ2-3; D is unclear. The length of the CDR3 is 12 residues. The V end lost 5 bases, the J end lost 2 bases, and 6 bases lay between the germline ends. Germline values: CDR1 SGHRS, CDR2 YFSETQ. The CDR3 region is CASRVHTDTQYF. The CDR3 DNA follows: TGCGCCAGCAGGGTCCACACAGATACGCAGTATTTT. The full variable domain, in which reference TRBV5-1 and TRBJ2-3 provide the parts outside the CDR3, is KAGVTQTPRYLIKTRGQQVTLSCSPISGHRSVSWYQQTPGQGLQFLFEYFSETQRNKGNFPGRFSGRQFSNSRSEMNVSTLELGDSALYLCASRVHTDTQYFGPGTRLTVL.

This clonotype was picked up a small number of times. V gene TRBV9 combines with J gene TRBJ2-1; 7 bases line up with TRBD2. The CDR3 runs 16 residues. Germline loops: CDR1 SGDLS, CDR2 YYNGEE. Trimming took 0 bases from V and 5 from J; bases not matched to a gene: 8. CDR3 sequence (DNA): TGTGCCAGCAGCGTAGGACTAGCTGGGTGGGACAATGAGCAGTTCTTC. Its protein product is CASSVGLAGWDNEQFF.